This T cell receptor beta chain was profiled in a study of blood T cell repertoires in COVID-19. As for the study in general: The samples span acute and convalescent COVID-19 from the United States, Italy and Spain. The analysed material was cDNA or gDNA that came from T cells, B-cell-depleted T cells, or PBMCs.

The CDR3 is 14 residues long. The V end lost 6 bases, the J end lost 8 bases, and 19 bases lay between the germline ends. In germline, CDR1 is LGHNT, CDR2 FRNRAP. In the authors' methods: Amplification from reference gene primers served as the basis for estimated nucleated cell counts. Only in-frame clones appear in the TCRdb table, and some are missing; sequencing was by immunoSEQ multiplex PCR. The V and J calls and clone size are taken from that table; D and trimming were inferred from the DNA. The table includes roughly 250,000 clones, 70% to 85% detected once. V gene TRBV12-5 combines with J gene TRBJ1-1, with D possibly being TRBD1 (6 bases). The source of this sequence is a woman older than 75 with acute or convalescent COVID-19. Specimen: peripheral blood. The CDR3 loop is CASGHGQPEKEAFF. The CDR3 DNA reads TGTGCTAGTGGCCATGGACAGCCGGAGAAGGAAGCTTTCTTT. Looking up the rest from reference TRBV12-5 and TRBJ1-1 gives the full variable domain: DARVTQTPRHKVTEMGQEVTMRCQPILGHNTVFWYRQTMMQGLELLAYFRNRAPLDDSGMPKDRFSAEMPDATLATLKIQPSEPRDSAVYFCASGHGQPEKEAFFGQGTRLTVV.